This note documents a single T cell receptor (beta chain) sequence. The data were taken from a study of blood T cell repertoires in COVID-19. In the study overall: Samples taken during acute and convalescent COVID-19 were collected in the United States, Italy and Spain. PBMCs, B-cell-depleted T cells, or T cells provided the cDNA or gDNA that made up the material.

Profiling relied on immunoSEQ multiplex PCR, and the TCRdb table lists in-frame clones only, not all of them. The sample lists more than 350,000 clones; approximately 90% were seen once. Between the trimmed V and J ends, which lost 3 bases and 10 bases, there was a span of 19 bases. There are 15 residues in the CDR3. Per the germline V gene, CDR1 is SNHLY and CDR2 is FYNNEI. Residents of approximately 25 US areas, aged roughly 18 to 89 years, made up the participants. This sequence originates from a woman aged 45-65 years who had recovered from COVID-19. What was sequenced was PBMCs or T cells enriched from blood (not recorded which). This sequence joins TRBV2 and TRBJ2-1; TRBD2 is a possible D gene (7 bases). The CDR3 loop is CASSEFGGLRLEQFF. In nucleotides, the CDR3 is TGTGCCAGCAGTGAGTTCGGGGGGCTCAGACTCGAGCAGTTCTTC. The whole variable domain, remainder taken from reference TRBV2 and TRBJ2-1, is EPEVTQTPSHQVTQMGQEVILRCVPISNHLYFYWYRQILGQKVEFLVSFYNNEISEKSEIFDDQFSVERPDGSNFTLKIRSTKLEDSAMYFCASSEFGGLRLEQFFGPGTRLTVL.